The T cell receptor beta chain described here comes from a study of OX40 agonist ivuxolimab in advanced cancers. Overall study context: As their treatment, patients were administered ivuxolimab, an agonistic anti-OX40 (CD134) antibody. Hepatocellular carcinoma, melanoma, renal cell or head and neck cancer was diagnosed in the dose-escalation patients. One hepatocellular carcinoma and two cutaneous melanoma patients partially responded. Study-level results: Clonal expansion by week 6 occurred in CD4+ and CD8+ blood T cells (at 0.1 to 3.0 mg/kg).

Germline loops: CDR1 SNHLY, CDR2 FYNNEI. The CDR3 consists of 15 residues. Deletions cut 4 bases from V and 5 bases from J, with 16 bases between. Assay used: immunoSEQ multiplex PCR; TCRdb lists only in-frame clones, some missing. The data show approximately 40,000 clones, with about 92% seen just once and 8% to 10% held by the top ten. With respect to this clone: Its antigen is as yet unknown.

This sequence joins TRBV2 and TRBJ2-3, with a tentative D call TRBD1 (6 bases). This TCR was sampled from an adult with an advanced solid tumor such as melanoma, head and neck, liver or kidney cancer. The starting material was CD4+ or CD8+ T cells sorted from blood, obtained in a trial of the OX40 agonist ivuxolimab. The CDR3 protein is CASSATGWGIDTQYF. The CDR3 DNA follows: TGTGCCAGCAGTGCCACAGGGTGGGGGATAGATACGCAGTATTTT.